This is a list of T cell receptor beta chains from one sample in a study of human T cells and chemical hapten exposure. A single record per CDR3 protein comes from TCRdb applying MiXCR to the 5' RACE reads. The sample includes 110,000 or so distinct CDR3 sequences, 15% to 20% seen only once; the top ten take around 2.8%. The receptors originated from a human donor in good health. Each CDR3 is given with its conserved first and last residue. D genes are given only for firm matches. Not all rows give a size; the values are once, few, many and, for expanded clones, a class.

>TRBD1|TRBJ1-2|.|TRBV6-2/TRBV6-3
TGTGCCAGCAGCTCCCCCGGACAGGGGAACTATGGCTACACCTTC
CASSSPGQGNYGYTF
>TRBD2|TRBJ2-1|.|TRBV13
TGTGCCAGCAGCCCACCGACTAGCGGATACTCCTACAATGAGCAGTTCTTC
CASSPPTSGYSYNEQFF
>.|TRBJ1-6|many|TRBV28
TGTGCCAGCAGTCCTCTCTCGGGACGCAATTCACCCCTCCACTTT
CASSPLSGRNSPLHF
>.|TRBJ2-3|few|TRBV7-9
TGTGCCAGCAGCTTCGGAGGTTTCTCAGATACGCAGTATTTT
CASSFGGFSDTQYF
>.|TRBJ1-4|once|TRBV4-1
TGCGCCAGCAGCCAAGTAGGGTCTAATGAAAAACTGTTTTTT
CASSQVGSNEKLFF
>.|TRBJ1-3|.|TRBV5-1
TGCGCCAGCAGCTTGGGGTCGGCGAGCTCTGGAAACACCATATATTTT
CASSLGSASSGNTIYF
>.|TRBJ1-5|few|TRBV16
TGTGCCAGCAGCCATGGACGGGGTTCGGATCAGCCCCAGCATTTT
CASSHGRGSDQPQHF
>.|TRBJ1-1|.|TRBV29-1
TGCAGCGTTGAAGACCCCCAGCTGGGAGCTTTCTTT
CSVEDPQLGAFF
>.|TRBJ2-6|few|TRBV6-2/TRBV6-3
TGTGCCAGCAGTCGCACGTCTGGGGCCAACGTCCTGACTTTC
CASSRTSGANVLTF
>.|TRBJ2-7|few|TRBV6-5
TGTGCCAGCAGATCAACACAGGTCTACGAGCAGTACTTC
CASRSTQVYEQYF
>TRBD1|TRBJ2-1|.|TRBV10-3
TGTGCCATCAAGGGGACAGGGTCAATTCATGAGCAGTTCTTC
CAIKGTGSIHEQFF
>TRBD1|TRBJ2-3|.|TRBV28
TGTGCCAGCAGTTCCGGGACAGCCTATAGCACAGATACGCAGTATTTT
CASSSGTAYSTDTQYF
>.|TRBJ2-7|few|TRBV23-1
TGCGCCAGCAGTCCGAGGACCCCTTCAACGGGGGAGCAGTACTTC
CASSPRTPSTGEQYF
>.|TRBJ1-1|few|TRBV10-3
TGTGCCATCAGGATGGCAGACAACACTGAAGCTTTCTTT
CAIRMADNTEAFF
>.|TRBJ1-3|.|TRBV7-9
TGTGCCAGCAGCTTAATAACTGGAAACACCATATATTTT
CASSLITGNTIYF
>.|TRBJ1-1|.|TRBV24-1
TGTGCCACCAGTGTGGGCGGACGCACTGAAGCTTTCTTT
CATSVGGRTEAFF
>.|TRBJ2-1|.|TRBV29-1
TGCAGCGTACGTTTTGACCTGGAGAATGAGCAGTTCTTC
CSVRFDLENEQFF
>TRBD2|TRBJ2-3|.|TRBV28
TGTGCCAGCAGCGAGCGGGAGGCCTACACAGATACGCAGTATTTT
CASSEREAYTDTQYF
>TRBD2|TRBJ2-1|.|TRBV4-2
TGTGCCAGCAGCCCCGGACTAGCGGGAGGGGAGCAGTTCTTC
CASSPGLAGGEQFF
>.|TRBJ1-1|.|TRBV5-5
TGTGCCAGCAGCTGGGCCCAACCAACTGAAGCTTTCTTT
CASSWAQPTEAFF
>.|TRBJ2-7|.|TRBV7-2
TGTGCCAGCAGCCCGCTACAGGGCCCCTACGAGCAGTACTTC
CASSPLQGPYEQYF
>TRBD1|TRBJ2-1|few|TRBV5-1
TGCGCCAGCAGCTTGGTTATAAGACAGGGGCCCTACAATGAGCAGTTCTTC
CASSLVIRQGPYNEQFF